The present T cell receptor beta chain was sequenced within a study of cytomegalovirus exposure and HLA in healthy donors. Study overall: There were under 130 million unique TCR beta sequences, drawn from roughly 200 million T cells, in an earlier analysis. There were 350 to 400 genotyped donors. Of these, roughly 84% fell in the genetic ancestry cluster associated with self-reported Caucasian donors. Study observations and caveats: It was assumed in the presence/absence analyses that sequencing depth was roughly uniform across donors.

As to this clone: Its antigen is undetermined.

This PCR relied on a set of 60 Vbeta primers and 13 Jbeta primers. Clones were sequenced by immunoSEQ multiplex PCR, and TCRdb holds only the in-frame ones, with some missing. The sample holds around 110,000 clones, roughly 80% seen once. The CDR3 length is 18 residues. With V trimmed by 2 bases and J by 5 bases, 10 bases remained unmatched. Germline V gene sequence: CDR1 LGHNA, CDR2 YSLEER. The chain links TRBV4-3 to TRBJ2-1; 12 nucleotides match TRBD2. What was sequenced was PBMCs. The sequence derives from a man aged 60 to 75 in good health and CMV-seronegative. The CDR3 protein is CASSQPLAGGSQDNEQFF. In nucleotides, the CDR3 is TGCGCCAGCAGCCAACCCCTAGCGGGGGGGAGTCAGGACAATGAGCAGTTCTTC.